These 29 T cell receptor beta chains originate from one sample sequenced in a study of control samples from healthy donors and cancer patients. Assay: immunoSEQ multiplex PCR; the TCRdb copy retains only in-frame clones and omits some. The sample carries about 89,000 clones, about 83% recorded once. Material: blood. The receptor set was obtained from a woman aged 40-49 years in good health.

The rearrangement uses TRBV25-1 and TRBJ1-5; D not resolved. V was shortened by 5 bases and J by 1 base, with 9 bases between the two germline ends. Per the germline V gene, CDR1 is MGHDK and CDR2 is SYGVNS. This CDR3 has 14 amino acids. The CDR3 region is CASSKTESNQPQHF. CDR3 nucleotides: TGTGCCAGCAGTAAAACAGAGAGCAATCAGCCCCAGCATTTT.

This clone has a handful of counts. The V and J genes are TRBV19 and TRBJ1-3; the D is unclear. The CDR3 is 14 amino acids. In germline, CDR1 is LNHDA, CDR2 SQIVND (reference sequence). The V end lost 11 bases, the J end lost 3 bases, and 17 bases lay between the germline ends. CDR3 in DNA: TGTGCCTCAGACGGAGGTATCCGTGGAAACACCATATATTTT. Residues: CASDGGIRGNTIYF.

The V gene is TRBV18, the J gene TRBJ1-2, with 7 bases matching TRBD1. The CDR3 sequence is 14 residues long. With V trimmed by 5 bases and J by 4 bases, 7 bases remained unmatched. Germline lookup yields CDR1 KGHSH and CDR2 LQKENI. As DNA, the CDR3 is TGTGCCAGCTCATCGACAGGGTTGGGCTATGGCTACACCTTC. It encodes CASSSTGLGYGYTF.

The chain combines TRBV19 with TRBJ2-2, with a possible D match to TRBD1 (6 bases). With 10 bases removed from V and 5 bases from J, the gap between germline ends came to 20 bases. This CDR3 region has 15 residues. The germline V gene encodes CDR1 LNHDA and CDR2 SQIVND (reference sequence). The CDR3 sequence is CATHRLGARTGELFF. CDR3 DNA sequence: TGTGCCACCCACCGTTTGGGGGCGCGGACCGGGGAGCTGTTTTTT. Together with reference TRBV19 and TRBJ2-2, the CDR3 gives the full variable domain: DGGITQSPKYLFRKEGQNVTLSCEQNLNHDAMYWYRQDPGQGLRLIYYSQIVNDFQKGDIAEGYSVSREKKESFPLTVTSAQKNPTAFYLCATHRLGARTGELFFGEGSRLTVL.

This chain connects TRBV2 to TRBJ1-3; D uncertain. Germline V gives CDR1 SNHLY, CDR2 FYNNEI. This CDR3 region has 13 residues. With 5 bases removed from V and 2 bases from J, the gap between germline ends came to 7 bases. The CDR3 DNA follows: TGTGCCAGCAGTCTTTACCCTGGAAACACCATATATTTT. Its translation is CASSLYPGNTIYF.

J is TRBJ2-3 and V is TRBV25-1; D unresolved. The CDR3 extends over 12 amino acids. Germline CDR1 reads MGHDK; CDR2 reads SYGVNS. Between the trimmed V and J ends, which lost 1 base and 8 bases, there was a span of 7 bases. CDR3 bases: TGTGCCAGCAGTGAATTGTGGGGTACGCAGTATTTT. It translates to CASSELWGTQYF.

DNA for the CDR3: TGTGCCAGCAGTGTTGGACTAGCCTACGAGCAGTACTTC. Translation gives CASSVGLAYEQYF. This sequence joins TRBV7-2 and TRBJ2-7, with 7 bases matching TRBD2. The CDR3 runs to 13 residues. With V trimmed by 6 bases and J by 2 bases, 4 bases remained unmatched. Germline-derived CDR1 and CDR2 are SGHTA and FQGNSA.

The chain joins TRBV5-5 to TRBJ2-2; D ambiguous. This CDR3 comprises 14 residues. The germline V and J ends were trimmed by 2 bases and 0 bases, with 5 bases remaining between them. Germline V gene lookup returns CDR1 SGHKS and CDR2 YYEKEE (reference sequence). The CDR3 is CASSLWANTGELFF. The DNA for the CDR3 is TGTGCCAGCAGCTTATGGGCGAACACCGGGGAGCTGTTTTTT. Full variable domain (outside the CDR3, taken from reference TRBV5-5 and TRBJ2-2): DAGVTQSPTHLIKTRGQQVTLRCSPISGHKSVSWYQQVLGQGPQFIFQYYEKEERGRGNFPDRFSARQFPNYSSELNVNALLLGDSALYLCASSLWANTGELFFGEGSRLTVL.

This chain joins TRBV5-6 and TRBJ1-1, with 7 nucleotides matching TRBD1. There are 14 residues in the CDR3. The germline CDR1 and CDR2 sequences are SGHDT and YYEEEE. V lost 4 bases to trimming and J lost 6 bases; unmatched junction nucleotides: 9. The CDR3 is CASSGQGGAPEAFF. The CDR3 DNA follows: TGTGCCAGCAGCGGGCAGGGGGGGGCCCCTGAAGCTTTCTTT.

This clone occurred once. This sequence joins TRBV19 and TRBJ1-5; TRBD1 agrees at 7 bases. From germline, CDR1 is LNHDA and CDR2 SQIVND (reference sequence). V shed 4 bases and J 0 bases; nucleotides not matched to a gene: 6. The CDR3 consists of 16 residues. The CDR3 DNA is TGTGCCAGTAGTAGCTCCGGGACAGCTAGCAATCAGCCCCAGCATTTT. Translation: CASSSSGTASNQPQHF.

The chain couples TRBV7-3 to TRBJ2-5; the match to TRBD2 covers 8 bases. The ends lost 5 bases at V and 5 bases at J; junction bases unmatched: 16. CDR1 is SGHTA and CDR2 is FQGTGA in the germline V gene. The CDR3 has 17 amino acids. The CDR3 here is CASSPTGGRGALETQYF. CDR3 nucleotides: TGTGCCAGCAGCCCCACGGGCGGGCGGGGGGCCCTTGAGACCCAGTACTTC.

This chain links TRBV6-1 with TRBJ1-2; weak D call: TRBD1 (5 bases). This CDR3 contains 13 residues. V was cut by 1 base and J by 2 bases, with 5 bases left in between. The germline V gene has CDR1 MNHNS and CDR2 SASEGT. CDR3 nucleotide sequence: TGTGCCAGCAGTGAAGGACAGAACTATGGCTACACCTTC. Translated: CASSEGQNYGYTF.

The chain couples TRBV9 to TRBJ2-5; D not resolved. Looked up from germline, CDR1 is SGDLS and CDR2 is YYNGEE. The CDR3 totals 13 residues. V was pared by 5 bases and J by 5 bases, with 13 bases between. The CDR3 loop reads CASSYSELETQYF. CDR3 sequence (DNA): TGTGCCAGCAGTTATTCAGAGCTGGAGACCCAGTACTTC.

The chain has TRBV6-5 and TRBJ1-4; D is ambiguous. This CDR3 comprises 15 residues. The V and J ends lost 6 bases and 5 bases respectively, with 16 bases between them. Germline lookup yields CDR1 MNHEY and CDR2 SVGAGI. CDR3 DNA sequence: TGTGCCAGCAGAGGGTTAGCGGGCTTGAATGAAAAACTGTTTTTT. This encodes CASRGLAGLNEKLFF.

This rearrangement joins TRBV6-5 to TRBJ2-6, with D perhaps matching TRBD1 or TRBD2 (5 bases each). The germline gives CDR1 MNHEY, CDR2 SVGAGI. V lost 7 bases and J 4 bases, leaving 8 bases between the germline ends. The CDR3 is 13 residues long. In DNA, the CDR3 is TGTGCCAGCAAAGGGACCGGGGCCAACGTCCTGACTTTC. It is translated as CASKGTGANVLTF.

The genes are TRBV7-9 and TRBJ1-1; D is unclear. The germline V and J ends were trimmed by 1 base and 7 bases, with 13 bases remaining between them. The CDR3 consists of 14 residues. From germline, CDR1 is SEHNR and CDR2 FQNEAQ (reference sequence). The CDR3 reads CASSLGARLGEAFF. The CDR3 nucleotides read TGTGCCAGCAGCTTAGGGGCGAGGTTAGGTGAAGCTTTCTTT.

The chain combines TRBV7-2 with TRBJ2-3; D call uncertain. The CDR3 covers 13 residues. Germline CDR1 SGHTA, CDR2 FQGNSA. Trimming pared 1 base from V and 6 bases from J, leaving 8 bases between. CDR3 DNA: TGTGCCAGCAGCTTAGGACCGGCGGATACGCAGTATTTT. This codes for CASSLGPADTQYF.

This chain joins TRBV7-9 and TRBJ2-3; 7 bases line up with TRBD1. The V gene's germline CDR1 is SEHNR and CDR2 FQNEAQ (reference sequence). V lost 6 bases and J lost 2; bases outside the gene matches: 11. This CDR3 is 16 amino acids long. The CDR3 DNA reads TGTGCCAGCAGTCTACAGGGGCCCTCTGACACAGATACGCAGTATTTT. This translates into CASSLQGPSDTDTQYF.

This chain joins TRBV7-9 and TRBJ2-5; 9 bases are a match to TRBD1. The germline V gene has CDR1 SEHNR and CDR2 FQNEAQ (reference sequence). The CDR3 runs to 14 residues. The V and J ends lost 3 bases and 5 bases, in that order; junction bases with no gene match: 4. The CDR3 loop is CASSLTGGVETQYF. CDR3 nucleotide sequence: TGTGCCAGCAGCTTGACAGGGGGAGTGGAGACCCAGTACTTC. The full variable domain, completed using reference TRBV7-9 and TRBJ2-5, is DTGVSQNPRHKITKRGQNVTFRCDPISEHNRLYWYRQTLGQGPEFLTYFQNEAQLEKSRLLSDRFSAERPKGSFSTLEIQRTEQGDSAMYLCASSLTGGVETQYFGPGTRLLVL.

CDR3 in DNA: TGTGCCAGCAAAGAAGTCTCCGGGGGGCAGAGGAATGAGCAGTTCTTC. This gives the protein CASKEVSGGQRNEQFF. This chain uses TRBV7-2 with TRBJ2-1; TRBD2 might be the D (7 bases). With 7 bases removed from V and 7 bases from J, the gap between germline ends came to 23 bases. CDR1 SGHTA and CDR2 FQGNSA come from the germline V gene. This CDR3 is 16 amino acids long.

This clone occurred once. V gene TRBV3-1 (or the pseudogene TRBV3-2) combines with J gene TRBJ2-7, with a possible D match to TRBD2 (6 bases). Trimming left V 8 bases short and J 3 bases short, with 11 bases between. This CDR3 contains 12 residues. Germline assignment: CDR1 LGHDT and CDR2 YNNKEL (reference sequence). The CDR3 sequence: CASGGLNYEQYF. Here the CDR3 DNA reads TGTGCCAGCGGGGGGTTAAACTACGAGCAGTACTTC.

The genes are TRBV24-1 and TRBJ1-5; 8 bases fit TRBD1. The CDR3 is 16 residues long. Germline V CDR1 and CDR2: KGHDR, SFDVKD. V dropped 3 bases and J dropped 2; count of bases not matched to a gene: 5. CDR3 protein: CATSDPRQGRNQPQHF. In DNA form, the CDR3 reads TGTGCCACCAGTGATCCTCGACAGGGGCGCAATCAGCCCCAGCATTTT.

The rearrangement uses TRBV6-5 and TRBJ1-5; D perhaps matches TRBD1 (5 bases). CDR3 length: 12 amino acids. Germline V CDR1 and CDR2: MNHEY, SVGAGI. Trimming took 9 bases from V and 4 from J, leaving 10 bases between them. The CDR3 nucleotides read TGTGCCAGTTTAGAGGGGAATCAGCCCCAGCATTTT. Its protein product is CASLEGNQPQHF.

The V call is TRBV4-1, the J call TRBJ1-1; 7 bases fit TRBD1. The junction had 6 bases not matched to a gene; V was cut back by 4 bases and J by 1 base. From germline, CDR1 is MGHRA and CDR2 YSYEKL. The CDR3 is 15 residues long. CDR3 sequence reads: CASSPRGTPNTEAFF. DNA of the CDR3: TGCGCCAGCAGCCCCAGGGGGACCCCGAACACTGAAGCTTTCTTT.

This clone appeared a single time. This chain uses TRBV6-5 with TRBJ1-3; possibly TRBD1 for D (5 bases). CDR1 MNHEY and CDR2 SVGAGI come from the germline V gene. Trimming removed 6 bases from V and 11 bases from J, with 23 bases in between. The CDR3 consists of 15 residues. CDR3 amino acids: CASRTDGTFASAIYF. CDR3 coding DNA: TGTGCCAGCAGGACGGACGGGACTTTTGCTTCGGCCATATATTTT.

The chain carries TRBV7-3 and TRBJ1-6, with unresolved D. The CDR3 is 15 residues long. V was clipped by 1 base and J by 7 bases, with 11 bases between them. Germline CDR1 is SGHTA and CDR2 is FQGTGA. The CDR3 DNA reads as TGTGCCAGCAGCTTAAGGTACGGGTTCAATTCACCCCTCCACTTT. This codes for CASSLRYGFNSPLHF. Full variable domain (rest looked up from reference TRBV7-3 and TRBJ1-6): GAGVSQTPSNKVTEKGKYVELRCDPISGHTALYWYRQSLGQGPEFLIYFQGTGAADDSGLPNDRFFAVRPEGSVSTLKIQRTERGDSAVYLCASSLRYGFNSPLHFGNGTRLTVT.

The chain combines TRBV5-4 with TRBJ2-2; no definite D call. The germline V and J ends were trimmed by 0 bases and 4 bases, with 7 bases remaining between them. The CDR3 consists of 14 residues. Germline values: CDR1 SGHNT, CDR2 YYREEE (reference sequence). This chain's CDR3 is CASSLVHSTGELFF. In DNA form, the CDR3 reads TGTGCCAGCAGCTTGGTTCACAGCACCGGGGAGCTGTTTTTT.

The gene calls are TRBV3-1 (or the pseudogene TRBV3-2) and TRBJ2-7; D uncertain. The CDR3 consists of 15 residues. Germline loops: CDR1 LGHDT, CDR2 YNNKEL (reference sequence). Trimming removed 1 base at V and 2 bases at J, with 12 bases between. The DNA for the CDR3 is TGTGCCAGCAGCCAAGGGGTTGGGTCCACCTACGAGCAGTACTTC. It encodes CASSQGVGSTYEQYF.

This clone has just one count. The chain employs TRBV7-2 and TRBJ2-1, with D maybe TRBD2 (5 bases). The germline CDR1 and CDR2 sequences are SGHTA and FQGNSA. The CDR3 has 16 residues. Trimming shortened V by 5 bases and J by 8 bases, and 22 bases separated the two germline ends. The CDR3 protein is CASSPGASKSRDEQFF. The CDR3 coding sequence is TGTGCCAGCAGCCCAGGAGCTAGCAAAAGTCGGGATGAGCAGTTCTTC.